Each of the 8 T cell receptor beta chains below was sequenced from the same sample in a study of cytomegalovirus exposure and HLA in healthy donors. The PCR ran on 60 Vbeta and 13 Jbeta primers. The data were produced by immunoSEQ multiplex PCR, yet TCRdb's version contains in-frame clones alone and is incomplete. The sample has about 200,000 clones; around four fifths are singletons. Sequencing used PBMCs. The receptors were gathered from a woman in her forties in good health and CMV-seronegative.

V gene TRBV7-6 combines with J gene TRBJ2-7; 8 positions agree with TRBD2. The CDR3 sequence is 18 residues long. V lost 5 bases and J lost 2; bases outside the gene matches: 17. The germline CDR1 and CDR2 sequences are SGHVS and FNYEAQ. In DNA form, the CDR3 reads TGTGCCAGCAGCGTTAGGTACTGCGGGAGGCCACGAACCTACGAGCAGTACTTC. It is translated as CASSVRYCGRPRTYEQYF.

The chain uses TRBV6-1 and TRBJ1-1; no clear D. Trimming left V 4 bases short and J 1 base short, with 4 bases between. The germline gives CDR1 MNHNS, CDR2 SASEGT. This CDR3 is 12 amino acids long. The CDR3 loop is CASSARNTEAFF. The CDR3 DNA is TGTGCCAGCAGTGCGAGGAACACTGAAGCTTTCTTT.

This chain uses TRBV19 with TRBJ1-1, with 8 bases lining up with TRBD1. V dropped 5 bases and J dropped 4; count of bases not matched to a gene: 9. The CDR3 totals 15 residues. CDR1 and CDR2 (germline): LNHDA, SQIVND (reference sequence). The CDR3 nucleotides are TGTGCCAGTAGTCCGATGGACAGGGACGGCACTGAAGCTTTCTTT. Protein sequence: CASSPMDRDGTEAFF.

The chain has TRBV30 and TRBJ2-7, with D perhaps matching TRBD1 (5 bases). Germline V gene data show CDR1 as GTSNPN and CDR2 as SVGIG (reference sequence). The V and J ends lost 0 bases and 2 bases respectively, with 11 bases between them. CDR3 length: 14 amino acids. The DNA of the CDR3 is TGTGCCTGGAGTGTAGGGGTAGGAGCCTACGAGCAGTACTTC. Amino acids: CAWSVGVGAYEQYF.

V and J are TRBV6-1 and TRBJ2-1; 8 nucleotides match TRBD1. Germline loops: CDR1 MNHNS, CDR2 SASEGT. The CDR3 is made up of 15 amino acids. V dropped 0 bases and J dropped 4; count of bases not matched to a gene: 2. The CDR3 spells CASSEARDRYNEQFF. The CDR3 nucleotides are TGTGCCAGCAGTGAAGCGAGGGACAGGTACAATGAGCAGTTCTTC.

The chain links TRBV7-8 to TRBJ1-1; TRBD1 aligns across 10 bases. The germline CDR1 and CDR2 sequences are SGHVS and FQNEAQ. There are 17 residues in the CDR3. Losses at the gene ends were 5 bases for V and 4 bases for J; bases not matched to a gene: 13. This CDR3 reads CASSPRDRGVRGTEAFF. In nucleotides, the CDR3 is TGTGCCAGCAGCCCCCGGGACAGGGGTGTAAGGGGCACTGAAGCTTTCTTT.

This clone was counted a single time. V usage is TRBV29-1 and J usage is TRBJ2-1; 7 bases match TRBD2. Germline CDR1 is SQVTM and CDR2 is ANQGSEA. This CDR3 is built from 15 residues. V was pared by 4 bases and J by 2 bases, with 8 bases of the junction left unmatched. The CDR3 region has the DNA TGCAGCGTTGGACCGCCTAGCGGCACCTACAATGAGCAGTTCTTC. Translating it yields CSVGPPSGTYNEQFF.

The chain carries TRBV28 and TRBJ2-7; D gene uncertain. Germline V gives CDR1 MDHEN, CDR2 SYDVKM. CDR3 length equals 12 residues. Trimming removed 5 bases at V and 10 bases at J, with 15 bases between. This CDR3 is CASSHRPAVQYF. For the CDR3, the DNA is TGTGCCAGCAGTCACCGTCCGGCGGTACAGTACTTC. The variable domain in full, with the rest retrieved from reference TRBV28 and TRBJ2-7, is DVKVTQSSRYLVKRTGEKVFLECVQDMDHENMFWYRQDPGLGLRLIYFSYDVKMKEKGDIPEGYSVSREKKERFSLILESASTNQTSMYLCASSHRPAVQYFGPGTRLTVT.